This entry lists 22 T cell receptor beta chains sequenced from one sample in a study of T cell clonality in common variable immunodeficiency. Assay used: immunoSEQ multiplex PCR; TCRdb lists only in-frame clones, some missing. The repertoire yields roughly 79,000 clones, none seen only once; the top ten contain 0.8%. The sequenced material came from peripheral blood mononuclear cells. These receptors all stem from a person aged 18 to 75 in good health.

This clone was recorded a few times. With the read ending 3 residues before the CDR3 end, the germline J gene is used to fill in that end. The genes are TRBV19 and TRBJ2-3, with TRBD1 matching 10 bases. In germline, CDR1 is LNHDA, CDR2 SQIVND (reference sequence). The length of the CDR3 is 19 residues. The DNA read from the CDR3 is TGTGCCAGTAGCCCATCAATGGACAGGGGGAGGTATAGCAATCAGCCG. The encoded protein is CASSPSMDRGRYSNQP. The complete CDR3 sequence is CASSPSMDRGRYSNQPQYF.

This clone was found many times. From the germline J gene comes the end of the CDR3, since the read stops 3 residues before it. The chain links TRBV30 to TRBJ1-5, with TRBD1 matching 11 bases. Germline trimming cut 8 bases from V and 5 bases from J; bases unmatched to any gene: 5. CDR3 size: 13 residues. Germline V gene data show CDR1 as GTSNPN and CDR2 as SVGIG (reference sequence). CDR3 DNA (partial): TGTGCCCAGGGACAGGGGGGGGATCAGCCC. Translated, it gives CAQGQGGDQP. The entire CDR3 protein is CAQGQGGDQPQHF. The complete variable domain, with remaining parts taken from reference TRBV30 and TRBJ1-5, reads SQTIHQWPATLVQPVGSPLSLECTVEGTSNPNLYWYRQAAGRGLQLLFYSVGIGQISSEVPQNLSASRPQDRQFILSSKKLLLSDSGFYLCAQGQGGDQPQHFGDGTRLSIL.

The sample holds many counts of this clone. Read data end 3 residues before the CDR3 end; the end is taken from the germline J gene. The gene calls are TRBV5-1 and TRBJ2-4; the D is unclear. The germline V gene encodes CDR1 SGHRS and CDR2 YFSETQ. The CDR3 contains 15 residues. Trimming cost V 0 bases and J 8 bases, with 15 bases left between them. The sequenced CDR3 bases are TGCGCCAGCAGCTTGGAACACCAGATTGTGGACATT. Its protein is CASSLEHQIVDI. The full CDR3 sequence reads CASSLEHQIVDIQYF.

As regards this clone: With the read ending 3 residues before the CDR3 end, the germline J gene is used to fill in that end. V is TRBV10-2 and J is TRBJ2-2, with unresolved D. Trimming left V 2 bases short and J 3 bases short, with 7 bases between. The V gene's germline CDR1 is WSHSY and CDR2 SAAADI. The CDR3 extends over 14 amino acids. CDR3: CASSETVYTGELFF. Partial CDR3 DNA: TGCGCCAGCAGTGAGACGGTCTACACCGGGGAG.

This clone was seen ten or more times. Read data end 3 residues before the CDR3 end; the end is taken from the germline J gene. The chain links TRBV20-1 to TRBJ1-5; the D gene is possibly TRBD1 (6 bases). Germline V gives CDR1 DFQATT, CDR2 SNEGSKA (reference sequence). This CDR3 is 14 amino acids long. Trimming left V 6 bases short and J 3 bases short, with 15 bases between. The part of the CDR3 DNA that was read is TGCAGTGCCGCCCGGGACACCGACAATCAGCCC. Translated, it gives CSAARDTDNQP. The entire CDR3 protein is CSAARDTDNQPQHF.

There are many counts of this clone. The CDR3 is cut off 3 residues early in the read; its end comes from the germline J gene. J is TRBJ2-2 and V is TRBV7-9; D is uncertain. V shed 7 bases and J shed 4 bases, with 13 bases lying between them. This CDR3 spans 14 amino acids. Germline assignment: CDR1 SEHNR and CDR2 FQNEAQ (reference sequence). The CDR3 loop reads CASKPTRSTGELFF. The sequenced CDR3 bases are TGTGCCAGCAAGCCGACAAGGAGCACCGGGGAG.

This clone was counted ten times or more. The read gets to within 3 residues of the CDR3 end, and the germline J gene fills in the rest. V usage is TRBV6-2 or TRBV6-3 and J usage is TRBJ1-2, with unresolved D. The CDR3 consists of 15 residues. The germline V gene has CDR1 MNHEY and CDR2 SVGEGT. V lost 7 bases, J lost 1 base, and 16 bases lay in between. The sequenced part of the CDR3 DNA is TGTGCCAGCACTCAGTCGGTGGAGGGTAACTATGGC. Translation gives CASTQSVEGNYG. The full CDR3 protein is CASTQSVEGNYGYTF.

This clone was picked up many times. Read data end 3 residues before the CDR3 end; the end is taken from the germline J gene. The chain recombines TRBV7-9 with TRBJ1-2; 7 nucleotides line up with TRBD1. CDR1 and CDR2 from the germline V gene are SEHNR and FQNEAQ (reference sequence). Trimming removed 6 bases from V and 3 bases from J; junction bases left unmatched: 7. CDR3 length: 14 amino acids. Incomplete CDR3 DNA: TGTGCCAGCAGTAAAGACAGGGTGGACTATGGC. Protein sequence: CASSKDRVDYG. The entire CDR3 is CASSKDRVDYGYTF.

This clone was seen many times. The read stops 3 residues short of the end of the CDR3; the missing end is completed from the germline J gene. The J gene is TRBJ2-1, the V gene TRBV9; 15 positions agree with TRBD2. Per the germline V gene, CDR1 is SGDLS and CDR2 is YYNGEE. This CDR3 region has 17 residues. The trim removed 4 bases at V and 7 bases at J, leaving 9 bases unmatched. The covered CDR3 bases are TGTGCCAGCAGCTCCCTCGGACTAGCGGGGGGGGCTAATGAG. Translation: CASSSLGLAGGANE. The full CDR3 protein reads CASSSLGLAGGANEQFF.

This clone has a count of ten or more. A read error may account for a junction end that differs from germline. The read falls 3 residues short of the CDR3 end, and the missing part is taken from the germline J gene. The chain employs TRBV4-2 and TRBJ2-1; 9 bases agree with TRBD2. In germline, CDR1 is LGHNA, CDR2 YNFKEQ. The CDR3 totals 17 residues. This chain's CDR3 is CASSQDRLAGSRNEQFF. The covered CDR3 bases are TGCGCCAGCAGCCAAGATCGCCTAGCGGGAAGTAGGAATGAG.

This clone was detected ten times or more. The CDR3 end is not reached by the read, which stops 3 residues before it; the germline J gene fills it in. The chain joins TRBV9 to TRBJ2-1; 8 bases map to TRBD2. CDR1 SGDLS and CDR2 YYNGEE come from the germline V gene. The CDR3 spans 15 residues. V shed 4 bases and J 6 bases; nucleotides not matched to a gene: 9. CDR3: CASSLGGGIGNEQFF. The CDR3 bases that were read are TGTGCCAGCAGCCTAGGCGGGGGGATCGGCAATGAG.

This clone was found many times. From the germline J gene comes the end of the CDR3, since the read stops 3 residues before it. V usage is TRBV28 and J usage is TRBJ2-7, with 8 nucleotides matching TRBD1. Germline assignment: CDR1 MDHEN and CDR2 SYDVKM. The CDR3 length is 14 residues. Unmatched junction bases numbered 4, after V lost 4 bases and J lost 2 bases. The sequenced part of the CDR3 DNA is TGTGCCAGCAGTTCCGGGACAGGACCCTACGAG. This sequence encodes CASSSGTGPYE. From start to end, the CDR3 is CASSSGTGPYEQYF.

This clone was picked up many times. The sequence runs out 3 residues before the end of the CDR3; the remainder is reconstructed from the germline J gene. The J gene is TRBJ2-1, the V gene TRBV20-1; D not resolved. Per the germline V gene, CDR1 is DFQATT and CDR2 is SNEGSKA (reference sequence). Trimming removed 2 bases at V and 3 bases at J, with 8 bases between. This CDR3 is 13 amino acids long. Incomplete CDR3 DNA: TGCAGTGCTAGAACATACCTCTACAATGAG. Protein sequence: CSARTYLYNE. The CDR3 in its entirety is CSARTYLYNEQFF.

This clone was detected many times. Read sequence stops 3 residues before the CDR3 end, and the germline J gene provides the missing end. The chain recombines TRBV5-6 with TRBJ1-4, with a possible D match to TRBD1 (5 bases). The CDR3 extends over 15 amino acids. With 3 bases removed from V and 8 bases from J, the gap between germline ends came to 17 bases. The V gene's germline CDR1 is SGHDT and CDR2 YYEEEE. The CDR3 sequence: CASSSSRGAFEKLFF. The CDR3 bases that were read are TGTGCCAGCAGCTCATCCAGAGGGGCTTTCGAAAAA.

In its sample, this clone was seen many times. The read terminates 3 residues ahead of where the CDR3 ends, so the germline J gene completes it. V is TRBV20-1 and J is TRBJ1-6; D might be TRBD1 (6 bases). CDR3 length: 14 residues. V lost 0 bases and J 10 bases, leaving 13 bases between the germline ends. Germline lookup yields CDR1 DFQATT and CDR2 SNEGSKA (reference sequence). The CDR3 loop is CSAREGGGRSPLHF. The CDR3 DNA, read in part, is TGCAGTGCTAGAGAAGGAGGGGGTAGATCACCC.

This clone was counted ten times or more. The missing CDR3 end, 3 residues past where the read stops, is filled in from the germline J gene. This rearrangement joins TRBV5-6 to TRBJ2-7; possible D gene TRBD1, 6 bases. Deletions cut 2 bases from V and 4 bases from J, with 10 bases between. From germline, CDR1 is SGHDT and CDR2 YYEEEE. This CDR3 region has 13 residues. The chain's CDR3 is CASSFGTGYEQYF. The DNA read from the CDR3 is TGTGCCAGCAGCTTCGGCACAGGGTACGAG.

This clone was counted ten times or more. The CDR3 end is not reached by the read, which stops 3 residues before it; the germline J gene fills it in. The J gene is TRBJ2-3, the V gene TRBV29-1; TRBD2 is a possible D gene (6 bases). The V gene's germline CDR1 is SQVTM and CDR2 ANQGSEA. Trimming left V 5 bases short and J 2 bases short, with 11 bases between. CDR3 length: 13 residues. The CDR3 bases that were read are TGCAGCGTTCAGACTAGTAACACAGATACG. It encodes CSVQTSNTDT. The full CDR3 protein reads CSVQTSNTDTQYF.

This clone occurred many times. The CDR3 end falls 3 residues outside the read, so it is completed with the germline J gene. V is TRBV18 and J is TRBJ2-2; D unclear. The length of the CDR3 is 17 residues. The V gene lost 2 bases and the J gene lost 3 bases, with 16 bases spanning the gap. In germline, CDR1 is KGHSH, CDR2 LQKENI. This CDR3 is CASSPIVVSAYTGELFF. The sequenced CDR3 bases are TGTGCCAGCTCACCAATAGTAGTAAGCGCATACACCGGGGAG.

This clone was detected ten times or more. The junction departs from the called germline gene at one end, perhaps through a read error. The CDR3 is cut off 3 residues early in the read; its end comes from the germline J gene. The gene calls are TRBV12-5 and TRBJ2-7; 10 bases align to TRBD1. This CDR3 region has 15 residues. In germline, CDR1 is LGHNT, CDR2 FRNRAP. The part of the CDR3 DNA that was read is TGTGCTAGTGATTTGGGGACAGGGGTTTACTACGAG. Amino acid sequence: CASDLGTGVYYE. The entire CDR3 reads CASDLGTGVYYEQYF. The whole variable domain, filled in from reference TRBV12-5 and TRBJ2-7, reads DARVTQTPRHKVTEMGQEVTMRCQPILGHNTVFWYRQTMMQGLELLAYFRNRAPLDDSGMPKDRFSAEMPDATLATLKIQPSEPRDSAVYFCASDLGTGVYYEQYFGPGTRLTVT.

This clone was counted only a few times. Coverage ceases 3 residues before the CDR3 finishes, and the germline J gene fills in the end. This sequence joins TRBV27 and TRBJ2-7, with a weak D call TRBD1 (5 bases). CDR3 size: 14 residues. V dropped 0 bases and J dropped 1 base, with 7 bases sitting between them. Germline V lookup: CDR1 MNHEY, CDR2 SMNVEV (reference sequence). The sequenced CDR3 bases are TGTGCCAGCAGTTTATCATGGACATCCTACGAG. As protein: CASSLSWTSYE. The full CDR3 sequence reads CASSLSWTSYEQYF.

This clone was seen repeatedly, ten times or more. The CDR3 extends 3 residues past the end of the read, so its final part is completed from the germline J gene. V is TRBV7-6 and J is TRBJ2-7, with a weak D call TRBD1 (5 bases). Trimming removed 0 bases at V and 5 bases at J, with 14 bases between. This CDR3 is 15 amino acids long. Germline V gene lookup returns CDR1 SGHVS and CDR2 FNYEAQ. CDR3 bases read: TGTGCCAGCAGCTTAGCGCTTACAGGTCTCGACGAG. Translated, it gives CASSLALTGLDE. The full CDR3 sequence reads CASSLALTGLDEQYF.

This clone has at least ten counts. With the read ending 3 residues before the CDR3 end, the germline J gene is used to fill in that end. The chain uses TRBV20-1 and TRBJ2-5, with 12 bases identical to TRBD1. Trimming removed 6 bases from V and 4 bases from J; junction bases left unmatched: 6. The CDR3 contains 14 residues. Per germline, CDR1 DFQATT and CDR2 SNEGSKA (reference sequence). This CDR3 reads CSADPGQGAETQYF. The sequenced part of the CDR3 DNA is TGCAGTGCCGATCCGGGACAGGGGGCAGAGACC.